This TCR beta chain derives from a study of shared clonotypes between healthy human individuals. V lost 5 bases and J lost 4; bases outside the gene matches: 10. Germline V gene data show CDR1 as MDHEN and CDR2 as SYDVKM. This CDR3 is built from 16 residues. This clone was picked up many times. The assay was immunoSEQ multiplex PCR, and TCRdb's table has in-frame clones only and misses some. The profile covers 1,100,000 or so clones, with around 78% appearing a single time and around 0.47% taken by the ten largest. The chain employs TRBV28 and TRBJ2-5, with 10 bases fitting TRBD1. Sequenced input: memory CD4+ T cells from PBMCs. As to subset: CD45RA-negative fraction. The TCR sequence derives from a man younger than 30 in good health. Some clones in this sample may be carry-over from other donors' samples. The CDR3 DNA sequence: TGTGCCAGCAGTGACTCGGGACAGGGGTGGAGAGAGACCCAGTACTTC. Translation gives CASSDSGQGWRETQYF.